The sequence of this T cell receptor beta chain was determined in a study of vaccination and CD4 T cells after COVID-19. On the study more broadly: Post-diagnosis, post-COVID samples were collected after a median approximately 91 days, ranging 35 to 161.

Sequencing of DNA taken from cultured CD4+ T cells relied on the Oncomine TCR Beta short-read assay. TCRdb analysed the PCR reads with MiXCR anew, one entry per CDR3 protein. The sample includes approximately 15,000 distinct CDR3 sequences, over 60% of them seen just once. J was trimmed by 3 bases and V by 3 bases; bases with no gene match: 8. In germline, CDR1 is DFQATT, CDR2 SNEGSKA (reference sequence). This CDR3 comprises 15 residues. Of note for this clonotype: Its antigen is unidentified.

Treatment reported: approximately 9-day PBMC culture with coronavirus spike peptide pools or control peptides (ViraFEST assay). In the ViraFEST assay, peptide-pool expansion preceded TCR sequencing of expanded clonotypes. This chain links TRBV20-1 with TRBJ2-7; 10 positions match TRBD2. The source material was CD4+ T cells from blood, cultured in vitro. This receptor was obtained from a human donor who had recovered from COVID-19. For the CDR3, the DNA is TGCAGTGCTAGGGGTCTAGCGGGAGTTGTCTACGAGCAGTACTTC. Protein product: CSARGLAGVVYEQYF.